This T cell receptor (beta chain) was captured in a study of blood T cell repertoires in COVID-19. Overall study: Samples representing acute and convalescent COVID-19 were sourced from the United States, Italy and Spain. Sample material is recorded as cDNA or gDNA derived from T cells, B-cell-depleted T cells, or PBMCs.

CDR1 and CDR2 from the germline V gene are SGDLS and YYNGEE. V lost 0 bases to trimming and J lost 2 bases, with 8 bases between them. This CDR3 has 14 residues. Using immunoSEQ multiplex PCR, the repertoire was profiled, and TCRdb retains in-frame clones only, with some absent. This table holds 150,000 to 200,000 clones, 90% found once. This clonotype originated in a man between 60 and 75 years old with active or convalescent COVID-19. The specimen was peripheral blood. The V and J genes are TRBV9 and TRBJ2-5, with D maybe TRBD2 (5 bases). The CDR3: CASSVGRWQETQYF. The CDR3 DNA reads TGTGCCAGCAGCGTAGGGAGGTGGCAAGAGACCCAGTACTTC.